These 8 T cell receptor beta chains originate from one sample sequenced in a study of blood T cell repertoires in COVID-19. The repertoire was sequenced with immunoSEQ multiplex PCR; TCRdb's copy has only in-frame clones and lacks some. The repertoire holds approximately 290,000 clones, with over 75% as singletons. Sequencing was done on a sample of peripheral blood. These receptors all come from a human donor with COVID-19, enrolled during active disease. The donor label of this sample is uncertain.

The rearrangement links TRBV6-1 to TRBJ1-2; D is unclear. The V and J ends lost 3 bases and 3 bases respectively, with 8 bases between them. CDR1 and CDR2 (germline): MNHNS, SASEGT. The CDR3 has 13 residues. In nucleotides, the CDR3 is TGTGCCAGCAGTGAGTTTCGGGACTATGGCTACACCTTC. It translates to CASSEFRDYGYTF.

This chain connects TRBV3-1 (or the pseudogene TRBV3-2) to TRBJ2-7, with 9 positions matching TRBD2. The CDR3 has 14 amino acids. J lost 11 bases, V lost 0 bases, and 8 bases had no gene match. Per germline, CDR1 LGHDT and CDR2 YNNKEL (reference sequence). The CDR3 here is CASSQDASGTPEYF. The CDR3 DNA reads as TGTGCCAGCAGCCAAGACGCTAGCGGGACCCCGGAGTACTTC.

V usage is TRBV28 and J usage is TRBJ2-5; possibly TRBD1 for D (5 bases). V shed 1 base and J shed 7 bases, with 13 bases lying between them. CDR1 MDHEN and CDR2 SYDVKM come from the germline V gene. The CDR3 spans 14 residues. The CDR3 protein is CASSLLQGVGTQYF. Written as DNA, the CDR3 is TGTGCCAGCAGTTTATTGCAGGGCGTTGGGACCCAGTACTTC.

The table lists this clone with a few counts. The chain couples TRBV19 to TRBJ2-7; no clear D gene. Trimming cost V 5 bases and J 4 bases, with 9 bases left between them. CDR1 and CDR2 from the germline V gene are LNHDA and SQIVND (reference sequence). The CDR3 loop spans 12 amino acids. The CDR3 is CASSVHRYEQYF. In nucleotides, the CDR3 is TGTGCCAGTAGTGTTCACAGATACGAGCAGTACTTC.

V is TRBV6-6 and J is TRBJ1-3; 9 bases fit TRBD1. Germline assignment: CDR1 MNHNY and CDR2 SVGAGI (reference sequence). Trimming took 6 bases from V and 8 from J; bases not matched to a gene: 11. CDR3 length: 15 amino acids. CDR3 DNA sequence: TGTGCCAGCAGGCCCGATGACAGGGGGAGAGACACCATATATTTT. Encoded protein: CASRPDDRGRDTIYF.

This clone was seen only once. The V gene is TRBV27, the J gene TRBJ2-1; 10 bases match TRBD1. Trimming cost V 4 bases and J 6 bases; bases outside gene matches: 12. The length of the CDR3 is 17 residues. Germline CDR1 and CDR2: MNHEY and SMNVEV (reference sequence). As DNA, the CDR3 is TGTGCCAGCAGTTCCCCGGGGCTGACAGGGGGCCTCAATGAGCAGTTCTTC. Amino acids: CASSSPGLTGGLNEQFF.

V is TRBV5-4 and J is TRBJ1-1; TRBD1 matches 12 bases. Germline CDR1 is SGHNT and CDR2 is YYREEE (reference sequence). Losses at the gene ends were 0 bases for V and 2 bases for J; bases not matched to a gene: 5. The CDR3 sequence is 17 residues long. In DNA form, the CDR3 reads TGTGCCAGCAGCTTGGCCGCCGGGACAGGGGGCAACACTGAAGCTTTCTTT. It yields the protein CASSLAAGTGGNTEAFF.

The chain joins TRBV19 to TRBJ2-6, with D maybe TRBD1 (5 bases). Trimming pared 7 bases from V and 2 bases from J, leaving 18 bases between. The CDR3 loop spans 17 amino acids. Germline V gene data show CDR1 as LNHDA and CDR2 as SQIVND (reference sequence). CDR3 sequence (DNA): TGTGCCAGTACCGACATCAGGGAATGGGCTGGGGCCAACGTCCTGACTTTC. Encoded protein: CASTDIREWAGANVLTF.